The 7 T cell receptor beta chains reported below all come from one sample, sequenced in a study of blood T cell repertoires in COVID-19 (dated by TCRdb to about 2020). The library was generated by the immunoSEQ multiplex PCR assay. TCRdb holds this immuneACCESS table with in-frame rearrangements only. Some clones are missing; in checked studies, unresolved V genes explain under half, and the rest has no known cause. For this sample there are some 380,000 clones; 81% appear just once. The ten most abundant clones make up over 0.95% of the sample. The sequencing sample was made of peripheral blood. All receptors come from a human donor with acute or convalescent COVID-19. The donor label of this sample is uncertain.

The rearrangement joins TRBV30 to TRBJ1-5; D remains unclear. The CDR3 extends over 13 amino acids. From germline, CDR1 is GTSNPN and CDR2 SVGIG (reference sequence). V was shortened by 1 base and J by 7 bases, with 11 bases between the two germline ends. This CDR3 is CAWSEGGKQPQHF. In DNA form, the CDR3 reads TGTGCCTGGAGTGAGGGAGGGAAACAGCCCCAGCATTTT.

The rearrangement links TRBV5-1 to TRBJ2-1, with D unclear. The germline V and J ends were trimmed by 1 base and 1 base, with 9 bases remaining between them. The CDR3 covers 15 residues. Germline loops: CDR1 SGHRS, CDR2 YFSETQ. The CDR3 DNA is TGCGCCAGCAGCTTGATGACTTCGTCCTACAATGAGCAGTTCTTC. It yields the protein CASSLMTSSYNEQFF.

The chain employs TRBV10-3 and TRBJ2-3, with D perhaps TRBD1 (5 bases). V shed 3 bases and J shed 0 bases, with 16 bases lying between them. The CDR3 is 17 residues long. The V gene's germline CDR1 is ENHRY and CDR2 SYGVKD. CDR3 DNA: TGTGCCATCAGTGACCCAGGGTTATTCTCTAGCACAGATACGCAGTATTTT. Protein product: CAISDPGLFSSTDTQYF.

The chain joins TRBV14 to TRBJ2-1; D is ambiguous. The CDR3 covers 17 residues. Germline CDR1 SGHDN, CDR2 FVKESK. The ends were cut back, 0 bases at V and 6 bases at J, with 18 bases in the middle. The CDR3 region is CASSQDGAVPSGNEQFF. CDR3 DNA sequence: TGTGCCAGCAGCCAAGATGGTGCGGTCCCGAGTGGCAATGAGCAGTTCTTC.

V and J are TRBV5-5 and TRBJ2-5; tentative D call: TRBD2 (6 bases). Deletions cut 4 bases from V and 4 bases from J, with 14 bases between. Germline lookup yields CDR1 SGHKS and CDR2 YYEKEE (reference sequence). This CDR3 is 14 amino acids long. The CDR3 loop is CASSEAGTRETQYF. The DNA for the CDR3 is TGTGCCAGCAGCGAGGCAGGGACTCGAGAGACCCAGTACTTC.

CDR3 amino acids: CASSELSGGDGYTF. The CDR3 coding sequence is TGTGCCAGCAGTGAGTTGTCAGGGGGAGATGGCTACACCTTC. V is TRBV2 and J is TRBJ1-2; 7 bases map to TRBD1. Germline CDR1 is SNHLY and CDR2 is FYNNEI. The CDR3 consists of 14 residues. With 3 bases clipped from V and 6 bases from J, the junction kept 7 bases outside the gene matches.

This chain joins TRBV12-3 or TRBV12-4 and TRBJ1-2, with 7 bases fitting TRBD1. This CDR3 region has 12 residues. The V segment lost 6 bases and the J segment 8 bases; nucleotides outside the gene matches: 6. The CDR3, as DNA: TGTGCCAGCAGCAGGGACAGCGGGGGCTACACCTTC. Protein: CASSRDSGGYTF.